Shown below are 24 T cell receptor beta chains from a single sample sequenced in a study of cytotoxic CD8 clonotypes in ibrutinib-treated CLL. Some clones are missing from TCRdb's copy, which holds only in-frame ones; the method was immunoSEQ multiplex PCR. The profile covers about 57,000 clones, with around 60% appearing a single time and roughly 20% taken by the ten largest. Material: PBMCs, obtained after 24 months of ibrutinib treatment. Receptors were obtained from a human donor with chronic lymphocytic leukemia.

This clone rates as medium-sized. This chain joins TRBV5-1 and TRBJ1-1; perhaps TRBD1 as D (5 bases). Trimming removed 0 bases at V and 4 bases at J, with 7 bases between. Germline V gene sequence: CDR1 SGHRS, CDR2 YFSETQ. There are 13 residues in the CDR3. CDR3 nucleotides: TGCGCCAGCAGCTTGGGGGGGAGCACTGAAGCTTTCTTT. Translation gives CASSLGGSTEAFF.

The genes are TRBV7-2 and TRBJ2-1; unclear D gene. V gave up 6 bases and J gave up 6 bases, with 6 bases separating them. CDR3 length: 11 residues. Germline values: CDR1 SGHTA, CDR2 FQGNSA. The CDR3, as DNA: TGTGCCAGCAGGGGTACCAATGAGCAGTTCTTC. Protein sequence: CASRGTNEQFF.

This clone was seen repeatedly, ten times or more. The genes are TRBV4-2 and TRBJ2-5; unclear D gene. V lost 1 base and J 1 base, leaving 10 bases between the germline ends. Germline V gene lookup returns CDR1 LGHNA and CDR2 YNFKEQ. The CDR3 totals 15 residues. The chain's CDR3 is CASSQVFQAQETQYF. As DNA, the CDR3 is TGTGCCAGCAGCCAAGTCTTTCAGGCCCAAGAGACCCAGTACTTC.

About this clone: The junction departs from the called germline gene at one end, perhaps through a read error. Distinct nucleotide sequences in the sample also encode this CDR3. The chain carries TRBV25-1 and TRBJ1-5, with D uncertain. CDR1 is MGHDK, CDR2 SYGVNS, per germline. The CDR3 has 14 amino acids. CDR3 bases: TGCGCCAGCAGTGAATTAGGGTTTTTACAGCCCCAGCATTTT. Its protein product is CASSELGFLQPQHF.

About this clone: Additional DNA sequences in this sample encode the identical CDR3. The CDR3 DNA follows: TGTGCCAGCAGCTTAGGGGGGACCGGGGAGCTGTTTTTT. Translated, it gives CASSLGGTGELFF. The genes are TRBV7-2 and TRBJ2-2, with D possibly being TRBD1 or TRBD2 (5 bases each). CDR3 length: 13 residues. The germline CDR1 and CDR2 sequences are SGHTA and FQGNSA. V dropped 1 base and J dropped 5 bases, with 5 bases sitting between them.

The rearrangement uses TRBV19 and TRBJ1-5; TRBD1 aligns across 7 bases. The germline V gene has CDR1 LNHDA and CDR2 SQIVND (reference sequence). With 6 bases clipped from V and 7 bases from J, the junction kept 9 bases outside the gene matches. The CDR3 length is 14 residues. The CDR3 DNA is TGTGCCAGTAGAGATGCAGGGGGATGGCAGCCCCAGCATTTT. The encoded protein is CASRDAGGWQPQHF. Based on the CDR3 plus reference TRBV19 and TRBJ1-5, the full variable domain is DGGITQSPKYLFRKEGQNVTLSCEQNLNHDAMYWYRQDPGQGLRLIYYSQIVNDFQKGDIAEGYSVSREKKESFPLTVTSAQKNPTAFYLCASRDAGGWQPQHFGDGTRLSIL.

The gene calls are TRBV10-1 and TRBJ2-2; D is possibly TRBD2 (6 bases). CDR3 length: 14 residues. V was clipped by 10 bases and J by 1 base, with 13 bases between them. Germline CDR1 WNHNN, CDR2 SYGVQD (reference sequence). CDR3 DNA: TGCGCCACCTCTGAGGAGGGGAACACCGGGGAGCTGTTTTTT. Translating gives CATSEEGNTGELFF.

In this sample, this clone turned up a few times. The rearrangement links TRBV11-3 to TRBJ2-5; D gene uncertain. The germline V gene has CDR1 SGHNT and CDR2 YENEEA. This CDR3 comprises 13 residues. The germline V and J ends were trimmed by 1 base and 5 bases, with 8 bases remaining between them. The CDR3 DNA is TGTGCCAGCAGCTTAGCCGGGCGGGAGACCCAGTACTTC. The encoded protein is CASSLAGRETQYF. Looking up the rest from reference TRBV11-3 and TRBJ2-5 gives the full variable domain: EAGVVQSPRYKIIEKKQPVAFWCNPISGHNTLYWYLQNLGQGPELLIRYENEEAVDDSQLPKDRFSAERLKGVDSTLKIQPAELGDSAVYLCASSLAGRETQYFGPGTRLLVL.

The genes are TRBV5-4 and TRBJ2-1, with 11 bases matching TRBD2. CDR3 length: 18 residues. CDR1 and CDR2 from the germline V gene are SGHNT and YYREEE (reference sequence). J gave up 4 bases and V 4 bases, and 13 bases lay outside the gene matches. DNA for the CDR3: TGTGCCAGCAGCCAAAGACTAGCGGGAAGTCTCTGGTACAATGAGCAGTTCTTC. It is translated as CASSQRLAGSLWYNEQFF.

This rearrangement joins TRBV27 to TRBJ2-1; 9 bases map to TRBD2. With 5 bases clipped from V and 10 bases from J, the junction kept 9 bases outside the gene matches. The CDR3 is 14 residues long. Germline V gene data show CDR1 as MNHEY and CDR2 as SMNVEV (reference sequence). The CDR3 sequence: CASSGLAGFSEQFF. In DNA form, the CDR3 reads TGTGCCAGCAGTGGGCTAGCGGGATTCAGCGAGCAGTTCTTC.

This clone was counted between two and nine times. The V call is TRBV28, the J call TRBJ2-7; D is uncertain. V dropped 2 bases and J dropped 0 bases, with 8 bases sitting between them. The CDR3 extends over 14 amino acids. The germline V gene encodes CDR1 MDHEN and CDR2 SYDVKM. CDR3 in amino acids: CASSLRRSSYEQYF. The DNA for the CDR3 is TGTGCCAGCAGTTTACGAAGGAGCTCCTACGAGCAGTACTTC. The full variable domain, its missing parts supplied by reference TRBV28 and TRBJ2-7, is DVKVTQSSRYLVKRTGEKVFLECVQDMDHENMFWYRQDPGLGLRLIYFSYDVKMKEKGDIPEGYSVSREKKERFSLILESASTNQTSMYLCASSLRRSSYEQYFGPGTRLTVT.

This chain joins TRBV27 and TRBJ2-7; tentative D call: TRBD2 (5 bases). Trimming removed 0 bases from V and 4 bases from J, with 13 bases in between. Germline lookup yields CDR1 MNHEY and CDR2 SMNVEV (reference sequence). The CDR3 length is 15 residues. CDR3 DNA: TGTGCCAGCAGTTTATCGTACGGGAACGGGTACGAGCAGTACTTC. Translated: CASSLSYGNGYEQYF.

The chain has TRBV30 and TRBJ2-3, with 12 bases matching TRBD2. The CDR3 spans 17 residues. Germline V gene sequence: CDR1 GTSNPN, CDR2 SVGIG (reference sequence). The J segment lost 0 bases and the V segment lost 2 bases, leaving 6 bases of the junction unmatched. This CDR3 reads CAWSTGLAGSSTDTQYF. The DNA for the CDR3 is TGTGCCTGGAGTACGGGACTAGCGGGCTCTAGCACAGATACGCAGTATTTT.

The sample holds many counts of this clone. The CDR3 sequence is CASSTGEAGNTIYF. The CDR3 DNA is TGCGCCAGCAGTACAGGGGAAGCTGGAAACACCATATATTTT. The J gene is TRBJ1-3, the V gene TRBV5-1, with TRBD1 matching over 7 bases. V lost 5 bases and J lost 2; bases outside the gene matches: 4. This CDR3 has 14 amino acids. Germline CDR1 SGHRS, CDR2 YFSETQ.

This clone was recorded at least ten times. The V gene is TRBV19, the J gene TRBJ1-2; 7 bases match TRBD1. After removal of 3 bases from V and 5 bases from J, the junction contained 9 bases not matched to a gene. This CDR3 is built from 15 residues. Germline V gene lookup returns CDR1 LNHDA and CDR2 SQIVND (reference sequence). In DNA, the CDR3 is TGTGCCAGTAGTATTCCCAGGGGGGGATTATATGGCTACACCTTC. It specifies CASSIPRGGLYGYTF.

This clone was seen once. The CDR3 loop is CASSVGPGGPPDTQYF. The CDR3 DNA reads as TGTGCCAGCAGCGTAGGACCGGGAGGGCCCCCAGATACGCAGTATTTT. The V gene is TRBV9, the J gene TRBJ2-3; 8 nucleotides align to TRBD2. The CDR3 extends over 16 amino acids. Germline V gene sequence: CDR1 SGDLS, CDR2 YYNGEE. V dropped 0 bases and J dropped 4; count of bases not matched to a gene: 7.

The chain employs TRBV5-1 and TRBJ2-4, with D possibly TRBD2 on 5 matching bases. Germline CDR1 SGHRS, CDR2 YFSETQ. The CDR3 sequence is 17 residues long. V lost 4 bases and J 0 bases, leaving 17 bases between the germline ends. In nucleotides, the CDR3 is TGCGCCAGCAGCCAGTATAGCCTCGGACTAGCCAAAAACATTCAGTACTTC. Its protein product is CASSQYSLGLAKNIQYF.

This clone was seen just once. The rearrangement uses TRBV28 and TRBJ2-1; 9 bases map to TRBD1. The germline CDR1 and CDR2 sequences are MDHEN and SYDVKM. The CDR3 spans 16 residues. V was pared by 4 bases and J by 4 bases, with 8 bases of the junction left unmatched. The CDR3 reads CASSSPGTGWYNEQFF. In DNA, the CDR3 is TGTGCCAGCAGTTCCCCCGGGACAGGGTGGTACAATGAGCAGTTCTTC.

This clone was picked up a small number of times. The chain recombines TRBV5-1 with TRBJ2-5; possible D gene TRBD2, 5 bases. CDR1 and CDR2 (germline): SGHRS, YFSETQ. The V and J ends lost 0 bases and 0 bases respectively, with 12 bases between them. CDR3 length equals 16 residues. The CDR3 spells CASSLVVAFDQETQYF. CDR3 nucleotides: TGCGCCAGCAGCTTGGTGGTAGCGTTCGACCAAGAGACCCAGTACTTC.

The CDR3 region is CASSYGGLTGNTIYF. DNA for the CDR3: TGTGCCAGCAGTTACGGGGGCTTAACCGGAAACACCATATATTTT. The rearrangement uses TRBV6-5 and TRBJ1-3; weak D call: TRBD1 (6 bases). V was shortened by 2 bases and J by 4 bases, with 12 bases between the two germline ends. The germline gives CDR1 MNHEY, CDR2 SVGAGI. The CDR3 has 15 residues.

This clone was observed a handful of times. V is TRBV5-1 and J is TRBJ2-1; D perhaps matches TRBD1 (5 bases). This CDR3 spans 14 amino acids. Trimming removed 4 bases from V and 14 bases from J, with 22 bases in between. Germline-derived CDR1 and CDR2 are SGHRS and YFSETQ. CDR3 sequence reads: CASSDAKRGEGEFF. The DNA of the CDR3 is TGCGCCAGCAGCGACGCAAAAAGAGGAGAAGGGGAGTTCTTC.

This clone was found a few times. The chain uses TRBV5-6 and TRBJ2-2; possibly TRBD1 for D (5 bases). Germline V gives CDR1 SGHDT, CDR2 YYEEEE. V was trimmed by 2 bases and J by 6 bases, leaving 11 bases between them. This CDR3 is built from 14 residues. The CDR3 nucleotides are TGTGCCAGCAGCTTTACCAGCAGGGCCGGGGAGCTGTTTTTT. Its translation is CASSFTSRAGELFF. The complete variable domain, with remaining parts taken from reference TRBV5-6 and TRBJ2-2, reads DAGVTQSPTHLIKTRGQQVTLRCSPKSGHDTVSWYQQALGQGPQFIFQYYEEEERQRGNFPDRFSGHQFPNYSSELNVNALLLGDSALYLCASSFTSRAGELFFGEGSRLTVL.

The chain is built from TRBV2 and TRBJ2-2; no firm D call. Per germline, CDR1 SNHLY and CDR2 FYNNEI. The CDR3 contains 14 residues. V lost 3 bases to trimming and J lost 5 bases, with 10 bases between them. CDR3 in DNA: TGTGCCAGCAGTGAGACGGCCGGGACCGGGGAGCTGTTTTTT. Its protein product is CASSETAGTGELFF.

The chain combines TRBV10-3 with TRBJ2-3; no definite D call. The ends were cut back, 10 bases at V and 0 bases at J, with 5 bases in the middle. The CDR3 has 11 residues. Germline V CDR1 and CDR2: ENHRY, SYGVKD. CDR3 sequence reads: CATESTDTQYF. CDR3 bases: TGTGCCACAGAGAGCACAGATACGCAGTATTTT.